The T cell receptor (beta chain) described here comes from a study of blood T cells in healthy people across ages. Then a second PCR, running roughly 7 to 11 cycles, was carried out with a sample-barcoded 5' primer and a J-beta primer mix. TCRdb re-called the 5' RACE reads through MiXCR, storing one row per CDR3 protein. The sample includes some 730,000 distinct CDR3 sequences, 22% of them seen just once. Per the germline V gene, CDR1 is KGHSH and CDR2 is LQKENI. The CDR3 spans 17 residues. The V end was cut by 2 bases, the J end by 0 bases, with 14 bases between. This clonotype was observed a handful of times.

The chain couples TRBV18 to TRBJ1-3; D is ambiguous. Sample: blood. This receptor was identified in a man in his 70s in good health. In DNA, the CDR3 is TGTGCCAGCTCACCATATCAACGGGGTTCCTCTGGAAACACCATATATTTT. Its protein is CASSPYQRGSSGNTIYF.